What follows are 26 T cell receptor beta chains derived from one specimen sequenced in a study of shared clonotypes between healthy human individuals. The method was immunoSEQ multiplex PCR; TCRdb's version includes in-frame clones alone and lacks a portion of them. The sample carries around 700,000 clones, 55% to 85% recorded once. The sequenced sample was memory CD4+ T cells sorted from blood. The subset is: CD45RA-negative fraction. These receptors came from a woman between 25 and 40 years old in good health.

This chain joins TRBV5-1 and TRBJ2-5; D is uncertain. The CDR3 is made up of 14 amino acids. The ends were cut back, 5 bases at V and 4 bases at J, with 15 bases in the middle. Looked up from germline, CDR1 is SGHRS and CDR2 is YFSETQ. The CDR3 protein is CASSRDSPGETQYF. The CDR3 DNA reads TGCGCCAGCAGTCGAGACTCCCCCGGAGAGACCCAGTACTTC.

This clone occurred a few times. The CDR3 bases are TGCGCCAGCAGTGAGTCGAAGAATTCCTACGAGCAGTACTTC. This codes for CASSESKNSYEQYF. V is TRBV10-1 and J is TRBJ2-7; unclear D gene. This CDR3 contains 14 residues. V was clipped by 0 bases and J by 1 base, with 7 bases between them. CDR1 and CDR2 (germline): WNHNN, SYGVQD (reference sequence).

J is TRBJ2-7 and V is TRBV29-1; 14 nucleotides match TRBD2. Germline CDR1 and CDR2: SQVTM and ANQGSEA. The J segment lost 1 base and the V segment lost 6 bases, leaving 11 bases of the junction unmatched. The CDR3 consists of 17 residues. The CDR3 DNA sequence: TGCAGCGTCAAGTACTTAGGACTAGCGGGAGGTTCCTACGAGCAGTACTTC. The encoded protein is CSVKYLGLAGGSYEQYF.

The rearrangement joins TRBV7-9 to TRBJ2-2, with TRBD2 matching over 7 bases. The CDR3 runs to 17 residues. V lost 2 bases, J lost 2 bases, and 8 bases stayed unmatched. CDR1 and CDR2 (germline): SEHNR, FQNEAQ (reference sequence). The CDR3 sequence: CASSLLGGSLNTGELFF. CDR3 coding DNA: TGTGCCAGCAGCTTATTGGGCGGGAGTTTAAACACCGGGGAGCTGTTTTTT.

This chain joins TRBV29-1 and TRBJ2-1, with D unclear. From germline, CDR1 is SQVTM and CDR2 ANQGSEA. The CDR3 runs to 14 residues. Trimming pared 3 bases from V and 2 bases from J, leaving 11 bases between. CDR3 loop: CSVEYLEAYNEQFF. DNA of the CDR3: TGCAGCGTTGAGTATCTAGAGGCCTACAATGAGCAGTTCTTC.

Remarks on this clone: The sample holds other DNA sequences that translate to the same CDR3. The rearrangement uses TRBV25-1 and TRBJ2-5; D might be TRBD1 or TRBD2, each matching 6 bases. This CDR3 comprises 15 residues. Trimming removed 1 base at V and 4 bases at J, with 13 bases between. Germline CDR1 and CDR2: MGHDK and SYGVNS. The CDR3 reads CASSESRGRGETQYF. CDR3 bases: TGTGCCAGCAGTGAATCCCGGGGGCGAGGAGAGACCCAGTACTTC.

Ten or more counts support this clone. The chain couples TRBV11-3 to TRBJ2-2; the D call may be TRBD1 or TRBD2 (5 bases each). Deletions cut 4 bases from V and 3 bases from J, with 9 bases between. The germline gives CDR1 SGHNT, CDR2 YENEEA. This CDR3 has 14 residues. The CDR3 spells CASSSQGDTGELFF. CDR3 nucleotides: TGTGCCAGCAGCTCCCAGGGAGACACCGGGGAGCTGTTTTTT.

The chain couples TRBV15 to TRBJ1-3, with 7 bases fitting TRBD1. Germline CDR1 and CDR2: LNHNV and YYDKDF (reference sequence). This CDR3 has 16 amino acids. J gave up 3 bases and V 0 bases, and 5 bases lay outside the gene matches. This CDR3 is CATSRDTGVDGNTIYF. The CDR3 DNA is TGTGCCACCAGCAGAGATACAGGGGTTGATGGAAACACCATATATTTT.

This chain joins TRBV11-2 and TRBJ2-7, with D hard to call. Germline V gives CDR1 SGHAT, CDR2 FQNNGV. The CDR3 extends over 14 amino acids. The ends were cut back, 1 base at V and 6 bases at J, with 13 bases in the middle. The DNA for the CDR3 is TGTGCCAGCAGCTTAGCGCGGAAGCCCGGCGAGCAGTACTTC. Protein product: CASSLARKPGEQYF.

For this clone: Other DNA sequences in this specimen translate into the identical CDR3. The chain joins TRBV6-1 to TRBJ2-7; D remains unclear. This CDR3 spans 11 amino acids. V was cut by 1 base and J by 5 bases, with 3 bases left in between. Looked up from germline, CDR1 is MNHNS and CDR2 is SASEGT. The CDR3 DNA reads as TGTGCCAGCAGTGAAGTGAACGAGCAGTACTTC. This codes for CASSEVNEQYF.

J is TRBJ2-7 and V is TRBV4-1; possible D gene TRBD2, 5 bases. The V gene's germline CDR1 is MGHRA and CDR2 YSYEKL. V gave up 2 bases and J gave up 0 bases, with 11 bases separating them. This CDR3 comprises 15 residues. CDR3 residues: CASSQSRTVSYEQYF. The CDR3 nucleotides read TGCGCCAGCAGCCAATCGAGGACTGTCTCCTACGAGCAGTACTTC.

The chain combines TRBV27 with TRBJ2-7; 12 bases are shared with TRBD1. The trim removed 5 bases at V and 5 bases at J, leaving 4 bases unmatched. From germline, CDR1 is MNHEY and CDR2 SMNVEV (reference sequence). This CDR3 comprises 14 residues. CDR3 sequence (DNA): TGTGCCAGCAGTGATGGGACAGGGGGCCACGAGCAGTACTTC. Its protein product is CASSDGTGGHEQYF.

CDR3 protein: CAWSGDRGHGGDTQYF. CDR3 bases: TGTGCCTGGAGTGGGGACAGGGGGCATGGGGGAGATACGCAGTATTTT. This sequence joins TRBV30 and TRBJ2-3, with TRBD1 matching 12 bases. Germline V gene sequence: CDR1 GTSNPN, CDR2 SVGIG (reference sequence). The CDR3 extends over 16 amino acids. V lost 1 base, J lost 5 bases, and 7 bases stayed unmatched.

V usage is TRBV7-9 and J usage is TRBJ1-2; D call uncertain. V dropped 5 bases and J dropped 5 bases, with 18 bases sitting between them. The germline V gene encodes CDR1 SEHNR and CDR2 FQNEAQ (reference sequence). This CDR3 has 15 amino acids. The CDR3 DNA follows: TGTGCCAGCAGCCCGGCACTGCAGGCTAGGTATGGCTACACCTTC. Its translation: CASSPALQARYGYTF.

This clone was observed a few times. CDR3 in amino acids: CASSLGADTEAFF. The CDR3 coding sequence is TGTGCCAGCAGCTTGGGGGCTGACACTGAAGCTTTCTTT. The chain links TRBV5-4 to TRBJ1-1, with D unclear. Trimming pared 0 bases from V and 3 bases from J, leaving 6 bases between. The CDR3 length is 13 residues. The germline CDR1 and CDR2 sequences are SGHNT and YYREEE (reference sequence).

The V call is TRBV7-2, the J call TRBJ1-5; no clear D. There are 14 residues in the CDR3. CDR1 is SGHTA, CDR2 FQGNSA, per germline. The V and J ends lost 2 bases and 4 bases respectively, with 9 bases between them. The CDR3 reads CASSLRVLNQPQHF. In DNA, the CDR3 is TGTGCCAGCAGCTTAAGGGTCTTGAATCAGCCCCAGCATTTT.

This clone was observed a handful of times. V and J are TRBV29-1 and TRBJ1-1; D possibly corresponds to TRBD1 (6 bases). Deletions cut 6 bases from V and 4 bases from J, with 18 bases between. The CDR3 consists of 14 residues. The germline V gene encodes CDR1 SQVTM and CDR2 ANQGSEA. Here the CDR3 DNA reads TGCAGCGTACTAAACCAGGGGAGGGGCACTGAAGCTTTCTTT. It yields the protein CSVLNQGRGTEAFF.

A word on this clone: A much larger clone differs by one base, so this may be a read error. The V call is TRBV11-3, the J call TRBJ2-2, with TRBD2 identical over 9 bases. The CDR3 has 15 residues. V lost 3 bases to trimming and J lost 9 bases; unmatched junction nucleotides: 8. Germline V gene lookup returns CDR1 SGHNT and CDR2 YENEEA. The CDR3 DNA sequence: TGTGCCAGCAGCTTGCTAGCGGGAATGTCCAGGGAGCTGTTTTTT. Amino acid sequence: CASSLLAGMSRELFF.

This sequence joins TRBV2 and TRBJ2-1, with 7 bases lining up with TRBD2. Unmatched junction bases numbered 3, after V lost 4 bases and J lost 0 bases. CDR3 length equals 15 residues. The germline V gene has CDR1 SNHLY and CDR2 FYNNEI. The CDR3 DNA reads TGTGCCAGCAGTGCAGGCGGGAGCTCCTACAATGAGCAGTTCTTC. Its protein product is CASSAGGSSYNEQFF.

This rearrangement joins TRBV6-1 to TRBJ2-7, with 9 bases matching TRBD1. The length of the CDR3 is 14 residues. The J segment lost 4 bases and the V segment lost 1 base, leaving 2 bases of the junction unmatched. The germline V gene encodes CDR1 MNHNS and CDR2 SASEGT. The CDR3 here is CASSEDRGRYEQYF. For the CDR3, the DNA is TGTGCCAGCAGTGAAGACAGGGGGCGGTACGAGCAGTACTTC.

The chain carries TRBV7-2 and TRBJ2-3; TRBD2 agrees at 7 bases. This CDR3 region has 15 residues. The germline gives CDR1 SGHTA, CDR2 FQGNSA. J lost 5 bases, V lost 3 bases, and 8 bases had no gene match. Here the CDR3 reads CASSFGWEGLDTQYF. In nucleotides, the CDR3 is TGTGCCAGCAGCTTCGGGTGGGAGGGCCTAGATACGCAGTATTTT.

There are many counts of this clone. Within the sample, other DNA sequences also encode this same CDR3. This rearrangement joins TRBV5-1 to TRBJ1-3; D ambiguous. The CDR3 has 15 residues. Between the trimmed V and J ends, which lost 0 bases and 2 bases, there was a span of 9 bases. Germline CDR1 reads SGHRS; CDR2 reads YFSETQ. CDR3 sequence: CASSLAPGTGNTIYF. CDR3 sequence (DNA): TGCGCCAGCAGCTTGGCCCCAGGAACTGGAAACACCATATATTTT.

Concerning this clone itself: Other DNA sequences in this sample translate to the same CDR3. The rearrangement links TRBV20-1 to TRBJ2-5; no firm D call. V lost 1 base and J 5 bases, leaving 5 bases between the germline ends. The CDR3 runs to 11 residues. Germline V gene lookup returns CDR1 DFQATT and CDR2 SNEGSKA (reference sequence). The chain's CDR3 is CSARVGETQYF. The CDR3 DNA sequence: TGCAGTGCTAGAGTGGGGGAGACCCAGTACTTC.

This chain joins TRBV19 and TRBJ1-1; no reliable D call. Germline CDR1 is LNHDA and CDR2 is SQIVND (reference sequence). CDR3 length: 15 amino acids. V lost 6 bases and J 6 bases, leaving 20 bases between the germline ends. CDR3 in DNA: TGTGCCAGTAGAATAAAATCACGGATCGGTGCTGAAGCTTTCTTT. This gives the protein CASRIKSRIGAEAFF.

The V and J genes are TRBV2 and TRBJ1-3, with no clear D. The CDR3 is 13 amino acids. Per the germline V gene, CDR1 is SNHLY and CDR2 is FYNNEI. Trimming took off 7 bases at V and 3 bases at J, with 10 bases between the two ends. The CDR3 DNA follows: TGTGCCAGCAAGCAGGATCTTGGAAACACCATATATTTT. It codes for CASKQDLGNTIYF.

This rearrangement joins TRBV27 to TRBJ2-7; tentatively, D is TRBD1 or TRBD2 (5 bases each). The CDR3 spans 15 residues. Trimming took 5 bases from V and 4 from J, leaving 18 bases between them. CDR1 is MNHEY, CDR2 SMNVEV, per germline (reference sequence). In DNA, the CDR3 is TGTGCCAGCAGTCGAGCCGGGACGGAATATTACGAGCAGTACTTC. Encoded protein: CASSRAGTEYYEQYF.